A single TCR beta chain is shown here with its context. Antigen specificity is unknown. Sequencing targeted TCR beta in blood CD8+ and CD4+ T cells. TEMRA cells were FACS-enriched, and CD8+ and CD4+ T cells were isolated negatively. It was with random hexamers that about 0.45 to 1 ug RNA was reverse transcribed. TCRdb independently ran MiXCR on the immunoSEQ multiplex PCR reads; one entry per CDR3 protein. The sample shows about 120,000 distinct CDR3 sequences, around 94% of them seen only once. Germline trimming cut 5 bases from V and 1 base from J; bases unmatched to any gene: 7. Germline V lookup: CDR1 DFQATT, CDR2 SNEGSKA (reference sequence). The CDR3 is 15 residues long. These data are taken from a study of CD8 T cells in Susac syndrome. Overall study findings and caveats: The number of individuals included in the study's TCR sequencing and HLA analysis was acknowledged as relatively small.

The chain uses TRBV20-1 and TRBJ2-1; 8 positions agree with TRBD2. The sample comprised CD8+ T cells from PBMCs. This receptor was obtained from a human donor with Susac syndrome. CDR3 nucleotides: TGCAGTGCTGATAGCGGGGCCTTATCCTACAATGAGCAGTTCTTC. This translates into CSADSGALSYNEQFF.